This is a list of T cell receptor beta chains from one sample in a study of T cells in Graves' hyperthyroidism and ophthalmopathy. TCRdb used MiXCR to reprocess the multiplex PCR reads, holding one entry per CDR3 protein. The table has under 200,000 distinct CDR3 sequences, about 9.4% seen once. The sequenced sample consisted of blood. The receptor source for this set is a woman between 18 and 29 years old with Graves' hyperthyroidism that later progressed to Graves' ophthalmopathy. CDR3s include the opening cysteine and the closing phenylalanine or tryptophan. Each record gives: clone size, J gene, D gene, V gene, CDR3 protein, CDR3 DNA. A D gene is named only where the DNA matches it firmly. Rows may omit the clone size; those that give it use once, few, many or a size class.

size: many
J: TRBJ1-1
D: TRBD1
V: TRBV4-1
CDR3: CASSQEDRPNTEAFF
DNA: TGCGCCAGCAGCCAAGAGGACAGGCCGAACACTGAAGCTTTCTTT

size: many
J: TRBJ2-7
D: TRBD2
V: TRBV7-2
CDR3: CASSPIAGSSDYEQYF
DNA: TGTGCCAGCAGCCCTATAGCGGGAAGCTCAGACTACGAGCAGTACTTC

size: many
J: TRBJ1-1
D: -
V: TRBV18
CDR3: CASSPPAGVNTEAFF
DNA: TGTGCCAGCTCACCACCGGCAGGGGTGAACACTGAAGCTTTCTTT

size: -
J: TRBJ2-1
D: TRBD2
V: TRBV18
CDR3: CASSTKAGGLTHEQFF
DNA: TGTGCCAGCTCCACAAAAGCGGGAGGACTTACCCATGAGCAGTTCTTC

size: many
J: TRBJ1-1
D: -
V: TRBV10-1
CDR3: CASSAGRFTEAFF
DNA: TGCGCCAGCAGTGCGGGCCGGTTCACTGAAGCTTTCTTT

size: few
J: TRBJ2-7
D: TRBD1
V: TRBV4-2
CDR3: CASSPRTGGSYEQYF
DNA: TGTGCCAGCAGCCCCAGGACAGGGGGCTCCTACGAGCAGTACTTC

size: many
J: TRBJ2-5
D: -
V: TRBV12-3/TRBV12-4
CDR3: CASSFPGGETQYF
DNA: TGTGCCAGCAGTTTCCCGGGGGGCGAGACCCAGTACTTC

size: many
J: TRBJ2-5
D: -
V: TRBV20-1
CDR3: CSARDFGPKASQETQYF
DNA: TGCAGTGCTAGAGATTTCGGACCCAAAGCATCCCAAGAGACCCAGTACTTC

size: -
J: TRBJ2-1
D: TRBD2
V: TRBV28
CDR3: CASSVGGSGNLGEQFF
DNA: TGTGCCAGCAGTGTCGGCGGTAGCGGGAACCTTGGTGAGCAGTTCTTC

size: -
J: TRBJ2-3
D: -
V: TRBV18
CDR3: CASSPEGDTQYF
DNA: TGTGCCAGCTCACCGGAGGGGGATACGCAGTATTTT

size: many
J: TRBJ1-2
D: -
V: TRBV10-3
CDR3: CAISDLRDTGNYGYTF
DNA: TGTGCCATCAGTGACCTTCGCGATACGGGGAACTATGGCTACACCTTC

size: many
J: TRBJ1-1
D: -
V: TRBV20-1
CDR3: CSARAGSVNTEAFF
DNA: TGCAGTGCTAGAGCGGGGTCGGTGAACACTGAAGCTTTCTTT

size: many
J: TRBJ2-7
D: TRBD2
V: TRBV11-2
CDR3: CASSSGSGNTYEQYF
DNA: TGTGCCAGCAGCTCAGGTAGCGGGAACACCTACGAGCAGTACTTC

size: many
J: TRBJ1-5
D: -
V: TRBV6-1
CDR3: CASSSTGRSMSNQPQHF
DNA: TGTGCCAGCAGCTCTACAGGGCGTAGTATGAGCAATCAGCCCCAGCATTTT

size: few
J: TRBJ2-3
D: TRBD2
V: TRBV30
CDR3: CAWSHRLAGDTQYF
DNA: TGTGCCTGGAGCCACAGACTAGCGGGAGATACGCAGTATTTT

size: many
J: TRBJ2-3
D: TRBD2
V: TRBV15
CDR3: CATSRYSGTSGRASDTQYF
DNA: TGTGCCACCAGCAGGTACTCCGGGACTAGCGGGAGGGCCTCAGATACGCAGTATTTT

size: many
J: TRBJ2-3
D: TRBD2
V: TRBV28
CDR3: CANSRGGSADTQYF
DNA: TGTGCCAATTCGCGGGGGGGCTCCGCAGATACGCAGTATTTT

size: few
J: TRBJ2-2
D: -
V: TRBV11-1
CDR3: CASSYNTNTGELFF
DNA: TGTGCCAGCAGCTATAATACGAACACCGGGGAGCTGTTTTTT

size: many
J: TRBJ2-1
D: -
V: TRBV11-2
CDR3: CASGKGYNEQFF
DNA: TGTGCCAGCGGAAAGGGATACAATGAGCAGTTCTTC

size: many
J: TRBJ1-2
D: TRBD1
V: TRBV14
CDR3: CASSSVRDREIYGYTF
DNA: TGTGCCAGCAGCTCCGTCAGGGACAGGGAAATCTATGGCTACACCTTC

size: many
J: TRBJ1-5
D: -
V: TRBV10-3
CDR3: CAIRGTQYSNQPQHF
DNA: TGTGCCATCAGGGGGACACAATATAGCAATCAGCCCCAGCATTTT

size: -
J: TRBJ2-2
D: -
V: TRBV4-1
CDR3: CASSQGVAPQTGELFF
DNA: TGCGCCAGCAGCCAAGGTGTAGCGCCCCAGACCGGGGAGCTGTTTTTT

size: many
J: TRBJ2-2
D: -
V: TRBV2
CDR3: CASSDNSPQNTGELFF
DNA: TGTGCCAGCAGTGATAATTCCCCCCAGAACACCGGGGAGCTGTTTTTT

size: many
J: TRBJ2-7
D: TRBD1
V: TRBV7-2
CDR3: CASSPRTGNSYEQYF
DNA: TGTGCCAGCAGCCCACGGACAGGGAACTCCTACGAGCAGTACTTC

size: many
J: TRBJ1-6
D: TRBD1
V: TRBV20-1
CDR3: CSASPTGDYNSPLHF
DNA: TGCAGTGCTAGCCCCACAGGGGACTATAATTCACCCCTCCACTTT

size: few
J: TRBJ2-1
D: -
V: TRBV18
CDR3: CASSPPFLSVRSSYNEQFF
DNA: TGTGCCAGCTCACCACCGTTTCTTTCAGTTCGGAGCTCCTACAATGAGCAGTTCTTC

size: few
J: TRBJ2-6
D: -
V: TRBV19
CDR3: CASSKGDSGANVLTF
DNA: TGTGCCAGTAGTAAGGGGGACTCTGGGGCCAACGTCCTGACTTTC

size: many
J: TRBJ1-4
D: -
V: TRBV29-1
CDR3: CSVEGRTTNEKLFF
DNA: TGCAGCGTTGAAGGGCGGACAACTAATGAAAAACTGTTTTTT

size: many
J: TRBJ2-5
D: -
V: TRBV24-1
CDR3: CATSDTGWISETQYF
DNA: TGTGCCACCAGTGATACAGGGTGGATATCGGAGACCCAGTACTTC

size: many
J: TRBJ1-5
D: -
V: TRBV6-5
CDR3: CASSYGGLSNQPQHF
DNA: TGTGCCAGCAGTTACGGGGGATTAAGCAATCAGCCCCAGCATTTT

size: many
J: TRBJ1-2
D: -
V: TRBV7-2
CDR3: CASSLGQFYGYTF
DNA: TGTGCCAGCAGCTTAGGACAGTTTTATGGCTACACCTTC

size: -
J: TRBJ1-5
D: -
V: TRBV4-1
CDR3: CASSQVGRNQPQHF
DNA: TGCGCCAGCAGCCAAGTTGGCCGCAATCAGCCCCAGCATTTT

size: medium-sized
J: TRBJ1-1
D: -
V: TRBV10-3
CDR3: CAISESEENTEAFF
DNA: TGTGCCATCAGTGAGTCGGAGGAGAACACTGAAGCTTTCTTT

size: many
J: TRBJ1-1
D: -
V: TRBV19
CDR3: CASRSGQLNTEAFF
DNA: TGTGCCAGTAGGAGTGGACAGCTGAACACTGAAGCTTTCTTT

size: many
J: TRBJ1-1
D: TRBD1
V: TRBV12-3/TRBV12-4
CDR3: CASSLGTGQGRGAFF
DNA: TGTGCCAGCAGTTTGGGGACCGGACAGGGCCGTGGGGCTTTCTTT

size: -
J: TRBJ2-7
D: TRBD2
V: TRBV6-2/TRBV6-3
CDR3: CASSAELAGSSEQYF
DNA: TGTGCCAGCAGTGCCGAACTAGCGGGATCGAGCGAGCAGTACTTC

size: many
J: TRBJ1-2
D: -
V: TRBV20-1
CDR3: CSARGVEGYGYTF
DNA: TGCAGTGCTAGAGGAGTTGAGGGTTATGGCTACACCTTC

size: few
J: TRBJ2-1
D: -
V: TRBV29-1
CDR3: CSVEDQRVLSGEQFF
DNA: TGCAGCGTTGAAGACCAGAGGGTATTGTCGGGAGAGCAGTTCTTC